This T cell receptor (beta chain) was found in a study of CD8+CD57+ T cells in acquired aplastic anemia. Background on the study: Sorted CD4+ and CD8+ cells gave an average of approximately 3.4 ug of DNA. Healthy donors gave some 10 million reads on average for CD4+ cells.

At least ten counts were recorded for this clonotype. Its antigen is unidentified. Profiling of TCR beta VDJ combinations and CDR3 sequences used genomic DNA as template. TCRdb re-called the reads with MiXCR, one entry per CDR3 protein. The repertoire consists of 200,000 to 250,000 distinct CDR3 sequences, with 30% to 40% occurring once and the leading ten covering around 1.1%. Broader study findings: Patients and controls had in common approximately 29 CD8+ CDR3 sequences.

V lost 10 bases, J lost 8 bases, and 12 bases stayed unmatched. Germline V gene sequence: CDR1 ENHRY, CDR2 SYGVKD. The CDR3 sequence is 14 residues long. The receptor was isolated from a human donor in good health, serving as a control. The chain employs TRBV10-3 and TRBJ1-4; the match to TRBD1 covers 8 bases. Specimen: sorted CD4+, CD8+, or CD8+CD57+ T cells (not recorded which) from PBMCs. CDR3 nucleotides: TGTGCCACCCGCGGACAGGGCGAAGGAGAAAAACTGTTTTTT. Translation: CATRGQGEGEKLFF.